Sequencing of this T cell receptor beta chain was carried out in a study of metastatic and nonmetastatic thyroid tumors. Overall study context: From malignant and benign thyroid patients, repertoires in blood and in tumor or nodule tissue were compared.

Before thyroid surgery, none of the patients had received any treatment. General study results and limits: In blood and tumor, TCR beta diversity was reportedly significantly higher in malignant thyroid tumors than in benign nodules.

In the study's own analysis: The study's classifier, a distant-metastasis tool for papillary thyroid cancer, was built using CDR3 differences across clinicopathological groups. TCRdb re-called clones via MiXCR from the PCR reads. The V and J calls were determined by TCRdb, not by the authors. Of about 21,000 clones in the sample, more than 15% were seen once. With regard to this clone: Its antigen is not identified.

This CDR3 comprises 17 residues. The V and J ends lost 2 bases and 1 base respectively, with 15 bases between them. CDR1 and CDR2 (germline): SGHAT, FQNNGV. This chain joins TRBV11-2 and TRBJ1-3; possibly TRBD1 for D (5 bases). The clonotype comes from a female donor with papillary thyroid cancer or a benign thyroid nodule (not recorded which). Some clones in this sample may be carry-over from other donors' samples. Specimen: tumor tissue. CDR3 DNA: TGTGCCAGCAGCTTATATCTCGCGGGGGGTTCTGGAAACACCATATATTTT. Amino acid sequence: CASSLYLAGGSGNTIYF.